Described below is a single T cell receptor beta chain sequence and its context. What it binds is not known. The data belong to a study of PD-1 blockade in classical Hodgkin lymphoma. General study results and limits: Relapsed/refractory patients reportedly had the lowest baseline TCR diversity, below newly diagnosed patients, who were below healthy donors.

The time point was: newly diagnosed, previously untreated cHL patient sample. Starting with thawed PBMCs, CD4+ T cells were purified by magnetic negative selection. Comparison used PBMCs from newly diagnosed, untreated classical Hodgkin lymphoma. The CDR3 totals 14 residues. V shed 1 base and J shed 7 bases, with 14 bases lying between them. The germline V gene encodes CDR1 SEHNR and CDR2 FQNEAQ (reference sequence). Sequencing used immunoSEQ multiplex PCR; TCRdb keeps in-frame clones, though not all of them. This table holds roughly 20,000 clones, about four fifths found once. The sequenced sample was CD4+ T cells from blood. The V gene is TRBV7-9, the J gene TRBJ2-7; possibly TRBD2 for D (6 bases). This TCR came from a human donor with classical Hodgkin lymphoma. The CDR3 is CASSLVGGRAEQYF. In nucleotides, the CDR3 is TGTGCCAGCAGCTTAGTGGGGGGTAGGGCGGAGCAGTACTTC.